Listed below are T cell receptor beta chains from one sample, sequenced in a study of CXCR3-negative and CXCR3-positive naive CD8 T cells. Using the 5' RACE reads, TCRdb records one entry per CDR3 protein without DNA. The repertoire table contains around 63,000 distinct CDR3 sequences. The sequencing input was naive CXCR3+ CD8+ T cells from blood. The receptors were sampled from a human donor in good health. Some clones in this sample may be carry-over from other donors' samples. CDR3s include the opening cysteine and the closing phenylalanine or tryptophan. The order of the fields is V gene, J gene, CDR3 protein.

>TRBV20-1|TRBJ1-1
CSARDYSSNTEAFF
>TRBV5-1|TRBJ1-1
CASSLPDSGVRNTEAFF
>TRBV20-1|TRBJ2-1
CSASPSTSVDEQFF
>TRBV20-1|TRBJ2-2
CSARGRNTGELFF
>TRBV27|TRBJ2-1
CASRGLGSNEQFF
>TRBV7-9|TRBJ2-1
CASSTRSSGSHNEQFF
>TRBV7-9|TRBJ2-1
CASSLLAGGPNEQFF
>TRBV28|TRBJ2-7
CASSSITEQYF
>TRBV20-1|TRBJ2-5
CSARALALETQYF
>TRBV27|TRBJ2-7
CASRPNAYEQYF
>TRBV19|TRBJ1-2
CASSYQGIVGYTF
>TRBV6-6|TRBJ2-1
CASTLLGGAVNEQFF
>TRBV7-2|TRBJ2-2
CASSSPNTGELFF
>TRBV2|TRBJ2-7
CASNQRLGLADYEQYF
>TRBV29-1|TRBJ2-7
CSVEGDRPPLYEQYF
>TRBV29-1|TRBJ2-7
CSVEGDRTYEQYF
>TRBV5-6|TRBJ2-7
CASSFLGGESSYEQYF
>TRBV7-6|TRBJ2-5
CASSLYGGGETQYF
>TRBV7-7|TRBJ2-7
CASSLATRTDYEQYF
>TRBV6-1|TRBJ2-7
CASSVTGYEQYF
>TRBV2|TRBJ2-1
CASSNLDNEQFF
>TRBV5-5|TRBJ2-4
CASSMRGLAGSNIQYF
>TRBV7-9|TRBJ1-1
CASSFRVLDTEAFF
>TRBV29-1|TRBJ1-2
CSVDVPLGQLDYGYTF
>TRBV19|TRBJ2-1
CASSISGLADTASYNEQFF
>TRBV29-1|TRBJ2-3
CSVENWAAGGQDTQYF
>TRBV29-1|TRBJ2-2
CSVEGGTATGELFF
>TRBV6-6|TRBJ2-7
CASSYGTGEQYF
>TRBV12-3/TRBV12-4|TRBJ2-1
CASTPRGGGANEQFF
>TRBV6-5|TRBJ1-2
CASTIQGGSGYTF
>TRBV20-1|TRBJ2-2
CSVFHPQGGELFF
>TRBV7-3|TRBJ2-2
CASSLTYRGMDTEELFF
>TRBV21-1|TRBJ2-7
CASSRLMGARYEQYF
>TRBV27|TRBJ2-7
CASASIQGHRSYEQYF
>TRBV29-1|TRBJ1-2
CSVSREYNNYGYTF
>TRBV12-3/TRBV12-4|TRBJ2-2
CASTSRRDRDGGELFF
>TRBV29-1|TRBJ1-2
CSGDRGIYGYTF